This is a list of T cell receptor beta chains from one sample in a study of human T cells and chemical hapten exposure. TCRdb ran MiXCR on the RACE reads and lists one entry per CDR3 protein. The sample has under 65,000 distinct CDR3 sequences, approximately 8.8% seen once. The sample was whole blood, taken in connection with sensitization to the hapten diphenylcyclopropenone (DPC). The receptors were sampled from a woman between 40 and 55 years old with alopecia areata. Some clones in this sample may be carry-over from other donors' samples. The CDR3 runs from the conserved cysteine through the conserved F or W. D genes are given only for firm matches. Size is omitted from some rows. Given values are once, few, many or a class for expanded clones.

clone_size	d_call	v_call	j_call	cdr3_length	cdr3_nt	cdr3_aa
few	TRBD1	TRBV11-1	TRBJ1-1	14	TGTGCCAGCAGCGAAGACAGGGGCCCACGACGAGCTTTCTTT	CASSEDRGPRRAFF
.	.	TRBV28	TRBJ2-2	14	TGTGCCAGCATCCAGGGGGGGCGAACCGGGGAGCTGTTTTTT	CASIQGGRTGELFF
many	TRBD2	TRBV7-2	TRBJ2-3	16	TGTGCCAGCAGCTCGACTAGCGGGGGGTTTGGCAATACGCAGTATTTT	CASSSTSGGFGNTQYF
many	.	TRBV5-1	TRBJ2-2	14	TGCGCCAGCAGCTTTGACACAAACACCGGGGAGCTGTTTTTT	CASSFDTNTGELFF
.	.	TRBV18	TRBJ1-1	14	TGTGCCAGCTCACCCACGCCATTTTACACTGAAGCTTTCTTT	CASSPTPFYTEAFF
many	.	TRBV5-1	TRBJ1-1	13	TGCGCCAGCAGCTTGCAGGGGAACACTGAAGCTTTCTTT	CASSLQGNTEAFF
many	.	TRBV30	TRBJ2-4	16	TGTGCCTGGAGTGTAATTCCCGCCGGGACCAAAAACATTCAGTACTTC	CAWSVIPAGTKNIQYF
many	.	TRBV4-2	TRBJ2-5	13	TGTGCCAGCAGCCCTGGGGTCCAAGAGACCCAGTACTTC	CASSPGVQETQYF
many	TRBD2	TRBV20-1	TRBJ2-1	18	TGCAGTGCTAGAGATCCTAGCGGGGGGCTTAGCTCCTACAATGAGCAGTTCTTC	CSARDPSGGLSSYNEQFF
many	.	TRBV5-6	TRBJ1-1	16	TGTGCCAGCAGTGCAAGCCTCGGGTCAGCGCTCACTGAAGCTTTCTTT	CASSASLGSALTEAFF
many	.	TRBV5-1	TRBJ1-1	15	TGCGCCAGCAGCCGGGGAAGCCTCGGCTACACTGAAGCTTTCTTT	CASSRGSLGYTEAFF
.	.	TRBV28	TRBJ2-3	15	TGTGCCAGCAGTCTGGGGGGCCCTAGCACAGATACGCAGTATTTT	CASSLGGPSTDTQYF
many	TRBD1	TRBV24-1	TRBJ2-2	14	TGTGCCACCAGAACAGGGGGAAACACCGGGGAGCTGTTTTTT	CATRTGGNTGELFF
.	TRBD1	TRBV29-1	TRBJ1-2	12	TGCAGCGTTGAACAGGGGGACTATGGCTACACCTTC	CSVEQGDYGYTF
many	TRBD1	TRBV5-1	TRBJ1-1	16	TGCGCCAGCAGCCCCCGGACAGGGGGGATGAACACTGAAGCTTTCTTT	CASSPRTGGMNTEAFF
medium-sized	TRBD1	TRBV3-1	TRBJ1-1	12	TGTGCCAGCAGCCCGACAGGGGTTGAAGCTTTCTTT	CASSPTGVEAFF
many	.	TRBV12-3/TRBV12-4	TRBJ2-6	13	TGTGCCAGCAGGGTATCTGGGGCCAACGTCCTGACTTTC	CASRVSGANVLTF
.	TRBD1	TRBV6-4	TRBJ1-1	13	TGTGCCAGCAGTGAGGAGGAACAGGGGGAAGCTTTCTTT	CASSEEEQGEAFF
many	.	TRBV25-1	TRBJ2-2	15	TGTGCCAGCAGTCAGGGACTGGCCTACGGCGGGGAGCTGTTTTTT	CASSQGLAYGGELFF
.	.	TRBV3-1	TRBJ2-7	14	TGTGCCAGCAGCCAGGGGGGCCCACTCTACGAGCAGTACTTC	CASSQGGPLYEQYF
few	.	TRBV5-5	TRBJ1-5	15	TGTGCCAGCAGCCCGCACCGGGGAAGAAATCAGCCCCAGCATTTT	CASSPHRGRNQPQHF
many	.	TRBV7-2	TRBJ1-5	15	TGTGCCAGCAGCTTAGCAGGGAAAGGCAATCAGCCCCAGCATTTT	CASSLAGKGNQPQHF
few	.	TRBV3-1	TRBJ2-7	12	TGTGCCAGCAGCCACTCACGTTTCGAGCAGTACTTC	CASSHSRFEQYF
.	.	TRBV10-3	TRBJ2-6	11	TGTGCCATCAGGGGGGCCAACGTCCTGACTTTC	CAIRGANVLTF
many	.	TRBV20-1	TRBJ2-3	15	TGCAGTGCTATGGCTCGGTCCATTAGCACAGATACGCAGTATTTT	CSAMARSISTDTQYF
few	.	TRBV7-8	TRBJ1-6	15	TGTGCCAGCAGCTTAATGGTAGGGGAGCGTTCACCCCTCCACTTT	CASSLMVGERSPLHF
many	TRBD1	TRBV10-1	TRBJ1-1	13	TGCGCCAGCAGACAGGGGGTAAACACTGAAGCTTTCTTT	CASRQGVNTEAFF
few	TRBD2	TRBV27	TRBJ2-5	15	TGTGCCAGCAGTTTCTCTAGCGGGGGGCGAGAGACCCAGTACTTC	CASSFSSGGRETQYF
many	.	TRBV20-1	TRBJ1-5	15	TGCAGTGCTCTACCCTGGGGGCAAGTCTCTCAGCCCCAGCATTTT	CSALPWGQVSQPQHF
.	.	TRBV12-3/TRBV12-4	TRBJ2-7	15	TGTGCCAGCACGCCCTACGAGCAGGGCCCCTACGAGCAGTACTTC	CASTPYEQGPYEQYF
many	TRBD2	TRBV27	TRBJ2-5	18	TGTGCCAGCAGTTTAGTAGGTTCTAGCGGGGGGGCCGGAGAGACCCAGTACTTC	CASSLVGSSGGAGETQYF
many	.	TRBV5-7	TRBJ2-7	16	TGTGCCAGCAGCTTGTGCCCATGGGACAACTCCTACGAGCAGTACTTC	CASSLCPWDNSYEQYF
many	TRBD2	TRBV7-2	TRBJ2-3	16	TGTGCCAGCAGGGGCCGGACTAGATTGGCATTAGATACGCAGTATTTT	CASRGRTRLALDTQYF
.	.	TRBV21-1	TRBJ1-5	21	TGTGCCAGACCATCCAGTTTCGGGACAGGGGTAGTCCCTTATAGCAATCAGCCCCAGCATTTT	CARPSSFGTGVVPYSNQPQHF
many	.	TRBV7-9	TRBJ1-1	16	TGTGCCAGCAGCTTAGTAGGAGGGGAAGACGGCACTGAAGCTTTCTTT	CASSLVGGEDGTEAFF
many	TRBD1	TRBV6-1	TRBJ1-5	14	TGTGCCAGCAGCCTTGACAGGGGCAATCAGCCCCAGCATTTT	CASSLDRGNQPQHF
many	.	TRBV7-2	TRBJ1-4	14	TGTGCCAGCAGCTCCGGGGGTTTCGGGGAAAAACTGTTTTTT	CASSSGGFGEKLFF
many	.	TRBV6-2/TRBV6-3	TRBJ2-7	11	TGTGCCAGCACCCGGAGGGACGAGCAGTACTTC	CASTRRDEQYF
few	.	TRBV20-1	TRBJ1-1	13	TGCAGTGCTAGACCACGCGGGCGGAATGAAGCTTTCTTT	CSARPRGRNEAFF
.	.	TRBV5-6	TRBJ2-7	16	TGTGCCAGCAGCAGAGTCGATCGGCTAGATACCTACGAGCAGTACTTC	CASSRVDRLDTYEQYF
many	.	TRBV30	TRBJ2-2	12	TGTGCCTGGAGTCAAATAGGCGGGGAGCTGTTTTTT	CAWSQIGGELFF
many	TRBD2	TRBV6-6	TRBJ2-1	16	TGTGCCAGCAGTTCGGCTAGCGGGGGCGGCTACAATGAGCAGTTCTTC	CASSSASGGGYNEQFF
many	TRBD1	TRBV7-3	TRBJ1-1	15	TGTGCCAGCAGCTTAAAGGTCAGGGGGCTCACTGAAGCTTTCTTT	CASSLKVRGLTEAFF
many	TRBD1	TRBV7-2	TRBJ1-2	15	TGTGCCAGCAGCTCATCCCGGGACAGGACGTATGGCTACACCTTC	CASSSSRDRTYGYTF
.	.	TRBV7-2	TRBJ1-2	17	TGTGCCAGCAGCTTAGCGCAACGGCTGGCAACTAACTATGGCTACACCTTC	CASSLAQRLATNYGYTF
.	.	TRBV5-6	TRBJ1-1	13	TGTGCCAGCAGCTGGGGGGACGTTTCTGAAGCTTTCTTT	CASSWGDVSEAFF
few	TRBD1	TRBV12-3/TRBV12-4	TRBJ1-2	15	TGTGCCAGCAGTTTAAGAACAGGGACAGGGTATGGCTACACCTTC	CASSLRTGTGYGYTF
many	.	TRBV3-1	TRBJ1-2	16	TGTGCCAGCAGCCACGGGCCACGGAAGAGTAACTATGGCTACACCTTC	CASSHGPRKSNYGYTF
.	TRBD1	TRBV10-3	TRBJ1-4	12	TGTGCCTCGACAGGGGGCGGCGAAAAACTGTTTTTT	CASTGGGEKLFF
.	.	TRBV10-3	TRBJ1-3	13	TGTGCCATCAGTCGGGACCCTGGAAACACCATATATTTT	CAISRDPGNTIYF
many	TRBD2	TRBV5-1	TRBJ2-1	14	TGCGCCAGCAGATGGGGACTAGACTACAATGAGCAGTTCTTC	CASRWGLDYNEQFF
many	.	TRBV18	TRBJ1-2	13	TGTGCCAGCTCACCTGTGGATAACTATGGCTACACCTTC	CASSPVDNYGYTF
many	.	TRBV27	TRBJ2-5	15	TGTGCCAGCAGTCTTGCCGGGACTCGGGGGGAGACCCAGTACTTC	CASSLAGTRGETQYF